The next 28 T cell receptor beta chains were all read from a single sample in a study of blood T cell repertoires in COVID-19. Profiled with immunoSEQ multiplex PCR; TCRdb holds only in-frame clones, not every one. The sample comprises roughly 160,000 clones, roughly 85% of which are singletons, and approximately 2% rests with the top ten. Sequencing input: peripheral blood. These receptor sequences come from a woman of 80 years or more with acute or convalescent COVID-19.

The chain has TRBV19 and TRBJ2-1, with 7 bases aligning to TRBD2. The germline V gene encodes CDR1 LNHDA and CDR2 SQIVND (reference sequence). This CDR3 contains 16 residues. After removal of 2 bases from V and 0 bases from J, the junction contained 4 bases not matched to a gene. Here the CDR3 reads CASSILAGASYNEQFF. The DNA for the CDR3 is TGTGCCAGTAGTATATTGGCGGGAGCCTCCTACAATGAGCAGTTCTTC.

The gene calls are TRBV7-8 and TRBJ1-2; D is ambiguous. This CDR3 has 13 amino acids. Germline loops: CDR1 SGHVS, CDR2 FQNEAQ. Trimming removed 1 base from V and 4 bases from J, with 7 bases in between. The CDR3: CASSLEQVYGYTF. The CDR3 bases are TGTGCCAGCAGCTTAGAGCAGGTCTATGGCTACACCTTC. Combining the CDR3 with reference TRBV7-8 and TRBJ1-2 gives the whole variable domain GAGVSQSPRYKVAKRGQDVALRCDPISGHVSLFWYQQALGQGPEFLTYFQNEAQLDKSGLPSDRFFAERPEGSVSTLKIQRTQQEDSAVYLCASSLEQVYGYTFGSGTRLTVV.

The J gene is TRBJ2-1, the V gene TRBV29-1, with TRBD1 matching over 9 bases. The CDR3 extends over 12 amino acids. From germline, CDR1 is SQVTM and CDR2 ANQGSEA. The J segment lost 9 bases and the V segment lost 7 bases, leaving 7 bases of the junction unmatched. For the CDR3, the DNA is TGCAGCGCCCGGACAGGGGTATTTGAGCAGTTCTTC. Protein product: CSARTGVFEQFF.

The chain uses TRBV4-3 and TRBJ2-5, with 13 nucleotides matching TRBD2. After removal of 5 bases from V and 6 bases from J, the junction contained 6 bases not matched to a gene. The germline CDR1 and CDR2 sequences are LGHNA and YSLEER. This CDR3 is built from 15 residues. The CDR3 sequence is CASSERTSGGQTQYF. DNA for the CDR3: TGCGCCAGCAGCGAACGGACTAGCGGGGGACAGACCCAGTACTTC.

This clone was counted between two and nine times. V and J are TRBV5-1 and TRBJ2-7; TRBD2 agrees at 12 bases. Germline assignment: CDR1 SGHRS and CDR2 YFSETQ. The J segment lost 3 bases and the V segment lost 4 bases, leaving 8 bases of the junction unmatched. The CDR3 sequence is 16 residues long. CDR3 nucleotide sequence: TGCGCCAGCAGCCCGCTTCCGGGACTAGCGGGCTACGAGCAGTACTTC. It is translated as CASSPLPGLAGYEQYF.

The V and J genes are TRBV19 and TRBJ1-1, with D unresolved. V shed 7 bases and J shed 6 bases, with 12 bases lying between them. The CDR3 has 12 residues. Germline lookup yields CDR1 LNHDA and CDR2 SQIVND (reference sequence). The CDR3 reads CASKSGWAEAFF. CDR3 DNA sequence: TGTGCCAGTAAATCAGGTTGGGCTGAAGCTTTCTTT.

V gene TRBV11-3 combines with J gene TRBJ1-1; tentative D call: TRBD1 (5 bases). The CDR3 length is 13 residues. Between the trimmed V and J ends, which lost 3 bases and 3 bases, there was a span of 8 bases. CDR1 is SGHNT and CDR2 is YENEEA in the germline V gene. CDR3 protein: CASSFDSYTEAFF. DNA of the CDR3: TGTGCCAGCAGCTTTGACAGCTACACTGAAGCTTTCTTT.

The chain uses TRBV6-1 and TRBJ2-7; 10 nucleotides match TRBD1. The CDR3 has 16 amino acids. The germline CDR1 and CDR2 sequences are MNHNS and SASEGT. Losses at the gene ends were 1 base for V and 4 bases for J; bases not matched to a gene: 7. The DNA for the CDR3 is TGTGCCAGCAGTGAAGTCGACAGGGGGCTTAGATACGAGCAGTACTTC. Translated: CASSEVDRGLRYEQYF.

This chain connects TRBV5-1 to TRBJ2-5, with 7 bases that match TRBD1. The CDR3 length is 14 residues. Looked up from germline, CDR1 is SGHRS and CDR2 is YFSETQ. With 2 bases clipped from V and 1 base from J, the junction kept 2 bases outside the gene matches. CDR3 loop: CASSFGTAQETQYF. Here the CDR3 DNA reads TGCGCCAGCAGCTTCGGGACAGCCCAAGAGACCCAGTACTTC.

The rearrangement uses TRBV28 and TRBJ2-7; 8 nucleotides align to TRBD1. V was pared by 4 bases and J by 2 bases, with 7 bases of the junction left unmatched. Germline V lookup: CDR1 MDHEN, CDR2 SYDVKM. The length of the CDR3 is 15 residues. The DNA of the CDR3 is TGTGCCAGCAGTTCCTCGGGACAGGTCACCTACGAGCAGTACTTC. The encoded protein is CASSSSGQVTYEQYF.

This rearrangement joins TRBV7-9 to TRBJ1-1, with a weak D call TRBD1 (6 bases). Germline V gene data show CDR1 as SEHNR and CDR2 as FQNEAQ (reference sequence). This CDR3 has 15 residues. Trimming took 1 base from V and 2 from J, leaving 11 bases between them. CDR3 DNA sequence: TGTGCCAGCAGCTTAGGGGGACACCCAAACACTGAAGCTTTCTTT. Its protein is CASSLGGHPNTEAFF.

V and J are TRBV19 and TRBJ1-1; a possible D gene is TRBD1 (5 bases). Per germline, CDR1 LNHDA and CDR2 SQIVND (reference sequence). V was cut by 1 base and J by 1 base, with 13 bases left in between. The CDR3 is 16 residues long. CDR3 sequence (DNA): TGTGCCAGTAGTATAGTAGCGGGGCGGGGGAACACTGAAGCTTTCTTT. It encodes CASSIVAGRGNTEAFF.

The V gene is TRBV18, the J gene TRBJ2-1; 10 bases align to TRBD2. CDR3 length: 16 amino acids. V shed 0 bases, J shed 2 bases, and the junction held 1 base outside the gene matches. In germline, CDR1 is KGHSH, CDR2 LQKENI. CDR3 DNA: TGTGCCAGCTCACCACCCGGACTAGCGGCCTACAATGAGCAGTTCTTC. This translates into CASSPPGLAAYNEQFF. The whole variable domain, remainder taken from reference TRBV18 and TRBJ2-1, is NAGVMQNPRHLVRRRGQEARLRCSPMKGHSHVYWYRQLPEEGLKFMVYLQKENIIDESGMPKERFSAEFPKEGPSILRIQQVVRGDSAAYFCASSPPGLAAYNEQFFGPGTRLTVL.

CDR3 DNA: TGTGCCAGCAGCCCAGGACTAGCGGCGGTTTACGAGCAGTACTTC. As protein: CASSPGLAAVYEQYF. J is TRBJ2-7 and V is TRBV13, with 10 bases aligning to TRBD2. The CDR3 contains 15 residues. CDR1 is PRHDT, CDR2 FYEKMQ, per germline (reference sequence). J lost 4 bases, V lost 5 bases, and 8 bases had no gene match.

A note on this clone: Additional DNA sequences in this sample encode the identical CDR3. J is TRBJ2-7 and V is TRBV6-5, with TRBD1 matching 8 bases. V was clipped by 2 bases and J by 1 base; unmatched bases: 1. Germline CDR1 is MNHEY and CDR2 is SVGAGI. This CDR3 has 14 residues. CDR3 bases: TGTGCCAGCAGTTACGGACAGGGATCCTACGAGCAGTACTTC. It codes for CASSYGQGSYEQYF.

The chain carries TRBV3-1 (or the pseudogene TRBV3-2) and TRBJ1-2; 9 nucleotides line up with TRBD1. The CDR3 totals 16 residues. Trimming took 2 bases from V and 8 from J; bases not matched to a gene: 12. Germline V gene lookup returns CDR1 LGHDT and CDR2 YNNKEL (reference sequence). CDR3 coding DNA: TGTGCCAGCAGCCAATGGTTTCAGGGACAGGGCCCCGGCTACACCTTC. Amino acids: CASSQWFQGQGPGYTF.

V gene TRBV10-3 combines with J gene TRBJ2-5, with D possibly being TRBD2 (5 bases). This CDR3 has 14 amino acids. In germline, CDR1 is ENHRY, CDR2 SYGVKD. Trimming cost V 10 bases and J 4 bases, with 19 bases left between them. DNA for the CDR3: TGTGCCACCGGAATCGGGCTAGAGGGAGAGACCCAGTACTTC. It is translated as CATGIGLEGETQYF.

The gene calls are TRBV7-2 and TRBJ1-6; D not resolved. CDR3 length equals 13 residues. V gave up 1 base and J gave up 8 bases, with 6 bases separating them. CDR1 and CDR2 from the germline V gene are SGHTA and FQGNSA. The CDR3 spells CASSLVYDSPLHF. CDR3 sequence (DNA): TGTGCCAGCAGCTTAGTGTATGATTCACCCCTCCACTTT.

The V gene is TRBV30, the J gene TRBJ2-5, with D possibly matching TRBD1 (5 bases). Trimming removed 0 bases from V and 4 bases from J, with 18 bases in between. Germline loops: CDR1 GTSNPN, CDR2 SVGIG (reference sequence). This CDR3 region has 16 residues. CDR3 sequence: CAWSVHQGPWGETQYF. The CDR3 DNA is TGTGCCTGGAGTGTACATCAGGGCCCCTGGGGAGAGACCCAGTACTTC.

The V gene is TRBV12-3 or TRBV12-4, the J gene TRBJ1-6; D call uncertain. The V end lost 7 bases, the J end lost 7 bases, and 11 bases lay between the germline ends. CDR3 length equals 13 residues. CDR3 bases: TGTGCCAGCAAGATTAGGGAGAATTCACCCCTCCACTTT. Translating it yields CASKIRENSPLHF.

CDR3 nucleotide sequence: TGTGCCAGCAGGACAGGGGGTCAAGAGCAGTACTTC. Amino acids: CASRTGGQEQYF. V is TRBV28 and J is TRBJ2-7; 9 bases are shared with TRBD1. V shed 6 bases, J shed 7 bases, and the junction held 4 bases outside the gene matches. This CDR3 comprises 12 residues. Germline CDR1 and CDR2: MDHEN and SYDVKM.

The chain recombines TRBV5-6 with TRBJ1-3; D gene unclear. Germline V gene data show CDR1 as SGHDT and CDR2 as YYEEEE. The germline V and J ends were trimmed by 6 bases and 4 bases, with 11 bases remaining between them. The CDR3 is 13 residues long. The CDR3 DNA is TGTGCCAGCACAACTCCACGGGGAAACACCATATATTTT. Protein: CASTTPRGNTIYF.

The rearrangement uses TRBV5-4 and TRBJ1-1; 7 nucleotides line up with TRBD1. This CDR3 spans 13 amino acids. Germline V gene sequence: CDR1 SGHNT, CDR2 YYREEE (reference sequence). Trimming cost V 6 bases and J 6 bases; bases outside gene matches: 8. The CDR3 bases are TGTGCCAGCACCGTTGACAGGGTCTCTGAAGCTTTCTTT. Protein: CASTVDRVSEAFF.

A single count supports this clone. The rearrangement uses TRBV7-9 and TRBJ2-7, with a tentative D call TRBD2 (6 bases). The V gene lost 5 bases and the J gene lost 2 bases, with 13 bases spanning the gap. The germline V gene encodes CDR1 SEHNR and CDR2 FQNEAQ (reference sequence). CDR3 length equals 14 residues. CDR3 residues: CASSRLAFPYEQYF. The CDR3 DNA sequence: TGTGCCAGCAGCCGTCTAGCGTTCCCCTACGAGCAGTACTTC.

The DNA of the CDR3 is TGTGCCATCAGTGAGTCTTTAGCGGGAGGGCCTGCAGATACGCAGTATTTT. Its protein product is CAISESLAGGPADTQYF. The rearrangement uses TRBV10-3 and TRBJ2-3, with TRBD2 matching 11 bases. There are 17 residues in the CDR3. Trimming cost V 0 bases and J 4 bases; bases outside gene matches: 6. CDR1 is ENHRY and CDR2 is SYGVKD in the germline V gene.

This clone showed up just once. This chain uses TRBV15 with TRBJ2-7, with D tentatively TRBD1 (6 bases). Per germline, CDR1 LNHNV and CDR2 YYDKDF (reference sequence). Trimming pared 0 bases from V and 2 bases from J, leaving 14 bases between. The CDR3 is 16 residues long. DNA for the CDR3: TGTGCCACCAGCAGAGAACGGACAGTTGCCCCCTACGAGCAGTACTTC. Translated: CATSRERTVAPYEQYF.

The CDR3 region has the DNA TGTGCCAGCAGCTCCGGGACAGGACGTAATGAAAAACTGTTTTTT. The encoded protein is CASSSGTGRNEKLFF. This chain uses TRBV7-3 with TRBJ1-4; 8 bases map to TRBD1. Germline CDR1 and CDR2: SGHTA and FQGTGA. The CDR3 loop spans 15 amino acids. After removal of 4 bases from V and 4 bases from J, the junction contained 5 bases not matched to a gene.

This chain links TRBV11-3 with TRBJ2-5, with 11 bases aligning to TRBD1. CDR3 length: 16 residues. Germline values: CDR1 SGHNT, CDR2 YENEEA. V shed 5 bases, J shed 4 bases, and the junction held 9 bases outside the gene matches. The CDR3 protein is CASSHASGQGGETQYF. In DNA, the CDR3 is TGTGCCAGCAGCCATGCATCGGGACAGGGGGGAGAGACCCAGTACTTC.